A single sample is the source of the 18 T cell receptor beta chains below, sequenced in a study of blood T cell repertoires in COVID-19. Profiling relied on immunoSEQ multiplex PCR, and the TCRdb table lists in-frame clones only, not all of them. Here the sample spans roughly 430,000 clones, roughly 86% being singletons. Sequenced input: PBMCs or T cells enriched from blood (not recorded which). These receptors were obtained from a woman in her 40s with acute COVID-19.

This chain uses TRBV19 with TRBJ1-4; a weak D match, TRBD1 (6 bases). The CDR3 is made up of 14 amino acids. CDR1 LNHDA and CDR2 SQIVND come from the germline V gene (reference sequence). The ends were cut back, 4 bases at V and 8 bases at J, with 14 bases in the middle. The CDR3 DNA sequence: TGTGCCAGTAGTAATCGGGGGGCCGAGGAAAAACTGTTTTTT. This codes for CASSNRGAEEKLFF.

This chain links TRBV29-1 with TRBJ2-5; TRBD1 agrees at 8 bases. Looked up from germline, CDR1 is SQVTM and CDR2 is ANQGSEA. After removal of 2 bases from V and 5 bases from J, the junction contained 13 bases not matched to a gene. The CDR3 is 16 amino acids. The CDR3 protein is CSVEPFVRGRSETQYF. The CDR3 DNA reads as TGCAGCGTTGAACCTTTTGTCAGGGGGCGCAGCGAGACCCAGTACTTC.

The V call is TRBV7-2, the J call TRBJ2-1; D possibly corresponds to TRBD2 (6 bases). CDR3 length equals 15 residues. Trimming stripped 2 bases from V and 7 bases from J, with 15 bases between. Germline V gene data show CDR1 as SGHTA and CDR2 as FQGNSA. CDR3 coding DNA: TGTGCCAGCAGCTTAATCGCGGACTACTTTAATGAGCAGTTCTTC. The encoded protein is CASSLIADYFNEQFF.

This sequence joins TRBV2 and TRBJ1-4; weak D call: TRBD1 (5 bases). V gave up 6 bases and J gave up 4 bases, with 12 bases separating them. Germline V gene lookup returns CDR1 SNHLY and CDR2 FYNNEI. The CDR3 spans 14 residues. CDR3 residues: CASRMTAFNEKLFF. DNA of the CDR3: TGTGCCAGCAGGATGACAGCTTTTAATGAAAAACTGTTTTTT.

V and J are TRBV2 and TRBJ2-7, with 12 positions matching TRBD2. The CDR3 runs to 17 residues. Germline trimming cut 4 bases from V and 5 bases from J; bases unmatched to any gene: 12. In germline, CDR1 is SNHLY, CDR2 FYNNEI. The chain's CDR3 is CASSGRLAGAAPHEQYF. Written as DNA, the CDR3 is TGTGCCAGCAGTGGAAGACTAGCGGGGGCCGCCCCCCACGAGCAGTACTTC.

The chain links TRBV2 to TRBJ1-1; D uncertain. The germline V gene encodes CDR1 SNHLY and CDR2 FYNNEI. The germline V and J ends were trimmed by 4 bases and 5 bases, with 5 bases remaining between them. CDR3 length: 11 residues. The CDR3 loop is CASSAQTEAFF. In DNA form, the CDR3 reads TGTGCCAGCAGTGCACAAACTGAAGCTTTCTTT.

This clone was observed once. CDR3 nucleotide sequence: TGCAGCGTTGAAGAGGACAGGGGAACAGATACGCAGTATTTT. It yields the protein CSVEEDRGTDTQYF. The chain couples TRBV29-1 to TRBJ2-3; 9 nucleotides align to TRBD1. Germline-derived CDR1 and CDR2 are SQVTM and ANQGSEA. Germline trimming cut 0 bases from V and 3 bases from J; bases unmatched to any gene: 1. The CDR3 is 14 residues long.

The gene calls are TRBV11-3 and TRBJ2-3; possibly TRBD2 for D (6 bases). This CDR3 is 15 amino acids long. V was trimmed by 5 bases and J by 2 bases, leaving 14 bases between them. CDR1 is SGHNT and CDR2 is YENEEA in the germline V gene. The CDR3 sequence is CASSLAGMDTDTQYF. The DNA for the CDR3 is TGTGCCAGCAGCCTCGCGGGGATGGACACAGATACGCAGTATTTT.

This clone has only a few counts. The chain carries TRBV15 and TRBJ1-5, with 7 bases fitting TRBD1. The germline V gene has CDR1 LNHNV and CDR2 YYDKDF (reference sequence). The CDR3 contains 17 residues. V shed 0 bases, J shed 1 base, and the junction held 6 bases outside the gene matches. The CDR3 DNA is TGTGCCACCAGCAGAGAAAAAGGGACAGTCAGCAATCAGCCCCAGCATTTT. Its protein is CATSREKGTVSNQPQHF.

The chain links TRBV3-1 (or the pseudogene TRBV3-2) to TRBJ2-3; D perhaps matches TRBD1 (5 bases). The length of the CDR3 is 15 residues. In germline, CDR1 is LGHDT, CDR2 YNNKEL (reference sequence). V lost 4 bases and J 2 bases, leaving 13 bases between the germline ends. The CDR3 sequence is CASSPGDRDTDTQYF. The CDR3, as DNA: TGTGCCAGCAGCCCAGGTGACAGAGACACAGATACGCAGTATTTT.

The V gene is TRBV30, the J gene TRBJ1-1, with no clear D. CDR3 length equals 14 residues. Trimming pared 5 bases from V and 4 bases from J, leaving 17 bases between. Germline CDR1 GTSNPN, CDR2 SVGIG (reference sequence). The CDR3, as DNA: TGTGCCTGGGAGGGCCTCACAGTGGGCACTGAAGCTTTCTTT. Translated: CAWEGLTVGTEAFF.

V and J are TRBV7-2 and TRBJ2-7; D gene ambiguous. The ends were cut back, 0 bases at V and 3 bases at J, with 6 bases in the middle. The V gene's germline CDR1 is SGHTA and CDR2 FQGNSA. The CDR3 is 13 amino acids. The CDR3 region is CASSLAGSYEQYF. CDR3 DNA sequence: TGTGCCAGCAGCTTAGCTGGCAGCTACGAGCAGTACTTC.

The chain joins TRBV5-1 to TRBJ2-5, with a possible D match to TRBD2 (6 bases). The CDR3 is made up of 17 amino acids. CDR1 SGHRS and CDR2 YFSETQ come from the germline V gene. V lost 0 bases and J lost 2, with 17 bases in between. CDR3 in amino acids: CASSLEARGTPQETQYF. The CDR3 DNA follows: TGCGCCAGCAGCTTGGAGGCGCGGGGTACTCCTCAAGAGACCCAGTACTTC.

The CDR3 bases are TGTGCCTGGAGGAGCGGGACCAGCACAGATACGCAGTATTTT. This codes for CAWRSGTSTDTQYF. V is TRBV30 and J is TRBJ2-3; 7 bases are a match to TRBD2. The CDR3 spans 14 residues. Germline V lookup: CDR1 GTSNPN, CDR2 SVGIG (reference sequence). The junction had 3 bases not matched to a gene; V was cut back by 3 bases and J by 0 bases. Using reference TRBV30 and TRBJ2-3 for the parts outside the CDR3, the full variable domain is SQTIHQWPATLVQPVGSPLSLECTVEGTSNPNLYWYRQAAGRGLQLLFYSVGIGQISSEVPQNLSASRPQDRQFILSSKKLLLSDSGFYLCAWRSGTSTDTQYFGPGTRLTVL.

The V call is TRBV30, the J call TRBJ1-2; TRBD1 is a possible D gene (6 bases). Germline V gene data show CDR1 as GTSNPN and CDR2 as SVGIG (reference sequence). The CDR3 has 13 residues. V was clipped by 4 bases and J by 5 bases, with 14 bases between them. CDR3 amino acids: CAWTSRTDYGYTF. The CDR3, as DNA: TGTGCCTGGACATCCCGGACAGATTATGGCTACACCTTC.

The chain combines TRBV5-1 with TRBJ2-2; TRBD2 is a possible D gene (6 bases). V lost 0 bases, J lost 0 bases, and 12 bases lay in between. Germline V lookup: CDR1 SGHRS, CDR2 YFSETQ. The CDR3 sequence is 17 residues long. The CDR3 sequence: CASSLDAWGANTGELFF. The CDR3 nucleotides read TGCGCCAGCAGCTTGGATGCGTGGGGGGCGAACACCGGGGAGCTGTTTTTT.

The chain links TRBV5-4 to TRBJ2-4, with 12 positions matching TRBD2. The V gene end was trimmed by 4 bases and the J gene end by 5 bases; junction bases not matched to a gene: 10. Germline V gives CDR1 SGHNT, CDR2 YYREEE (reference sequence). There are 17 residues in the CDR3. The CDR3, as DNA: TGTGCCAGCAGCGCGTCGACTAGCGGGGGTTTAGAAAACATTCAGTACTTC. Translation: CASSASTSGGLENIQYF.

This clone was observed a few times. The genes are TRBV14 and TRBJ1-1; D is undetermined. CDR3 length equals 15 residues. The V end was cut by 0 bases, the J end by 3 bases, with 11 bases between. Germline V gives CDR1 SGHDN, CDR2 FVKESK. In nucleotides, the CDR3 is TGTGCCAGCAGCCAAGAGAGAGAGATTTACACTGAAGCTTTCTTT. Its translation: CASSQEREIYTEAFF. Filled out from reference TRBV14 and TRBJ1-1, the complete variable domain reads EAGVTQFPSHSVIEKGQTVTLRCDPISGHDNLYWYRRVMGKEIKFLLHFVKESKQDESGMPNNRFLAERTGGTYSTLKVQPAELEDSGVYFCASSQEREIYTEAFFGQGTRLTVV.